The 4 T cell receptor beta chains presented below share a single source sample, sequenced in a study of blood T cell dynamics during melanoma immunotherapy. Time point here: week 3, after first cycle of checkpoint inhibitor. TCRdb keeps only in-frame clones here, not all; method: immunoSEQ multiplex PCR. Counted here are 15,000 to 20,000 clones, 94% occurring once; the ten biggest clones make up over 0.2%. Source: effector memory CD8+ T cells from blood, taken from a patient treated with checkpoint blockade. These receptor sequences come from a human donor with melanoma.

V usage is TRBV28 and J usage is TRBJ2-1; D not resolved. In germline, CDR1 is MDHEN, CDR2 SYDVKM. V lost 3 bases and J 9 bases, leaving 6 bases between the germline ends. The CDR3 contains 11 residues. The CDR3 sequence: CASSFSAEQFF. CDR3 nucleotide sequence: TGTGCCAGCAGTTTCTCGGCTGAGCAGTTCTTC.

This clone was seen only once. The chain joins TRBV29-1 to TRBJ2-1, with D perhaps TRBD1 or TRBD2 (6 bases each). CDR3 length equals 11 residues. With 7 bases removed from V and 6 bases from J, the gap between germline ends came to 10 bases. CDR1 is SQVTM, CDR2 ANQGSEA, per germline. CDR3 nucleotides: TGCAGCGCGGGGGCCGGCAATGAGCAGTTCTTC. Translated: CSAGAGNEQFF.

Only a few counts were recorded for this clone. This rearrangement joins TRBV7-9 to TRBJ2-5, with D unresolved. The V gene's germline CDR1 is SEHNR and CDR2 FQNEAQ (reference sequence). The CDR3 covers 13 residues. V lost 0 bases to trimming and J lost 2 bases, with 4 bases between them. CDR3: CASSLAEQETQYF. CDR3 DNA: TGTGCCAGCAGCTTAGCGGAACAAGAGACCCAGTACTTC.

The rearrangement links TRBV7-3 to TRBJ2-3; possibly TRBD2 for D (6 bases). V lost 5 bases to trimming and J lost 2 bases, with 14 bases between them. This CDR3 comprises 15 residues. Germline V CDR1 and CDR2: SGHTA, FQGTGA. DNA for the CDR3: TGTGCCAGCAGCCCCCGGGACTCCGACACAGATACGCAGTATTTT. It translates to CASSPRDSDTDTQYF.